This T cell receptor beta chain was identified in a study of spatial heterogeneity in lung cancer. At the level of the study: Among detected sequences, beta-chain ones consistently exceeded alpha-chain ones in number.

This clonotype was counted between two and nine times. TCRdb reprocessed the 5' RACE reads with MiXCR, giving one entry per CDR3 protein. The repertoire holds 60,000 to 65,000 distinct CDR3 sequences, with 7% to 10% as singletons. Specified time point: sample taken at primary tumor resection. From tumor, nontumor lung or frozen PBMC, whole RNA was taken unsorted for sequencing. The CDR3 is made up of 17 amino acids. Deletions cut 3 bases from V and 1 base from J, with 16 bases between. Per germline, CDR1 MNHEY and CDR2 SVGAGI. Material: PBMCs, obtained at surgery. The chain couples TRBV6-5 to TRBJ1-5; a weak D match, TRBD1 (6 bases). The sequence derives from a female donor with early-stage non-small cell lung cancer. The CDR3 DNA reads as TGTGCCAGCAGTTATGGGGGACCACAGGGAAGCAATCAGCCCCAGCATTTT. As protein: CASSYGGPQGSNQPQHF.